This T cell receptor (beta chain) was captured in a study of cytomegalovirus exposure and HLA in healthy donors. Study summary: The study's early data release held around 85 million unique TCRs from HLA-typed donors.

Germline CDR1 and CDR2: SGHNT and YYREEE (reference sequence). This CDR3 comprises 15 residues. V was pared by 5 bases and J by 1 base, with 10 bases between. In its sample, this clone was seen a few times. Its antigen is undetermined. Vbeta (60) and Jbeta (13) primers were used in the PCR. Assay: immunoSEQ multiplex PCR; the TCRdb copy retains only in-frame clones and omits some. The sample lists 65,000 to 70,000 clones, 85% to 90% occurring once. General study points: Some V segments (TRBV6-2 and TRBV6-3 among them) were excluded as indistinguishable. DRB1 showed the most TCR associations and HLA-C the fewest in a later analysis, as rates varied by HLA locus. For TCR beta chains, V- and J-gene trimming was later linked to a missense DCLRE1C variant.

This clonotype was obtained from a woman aged 25 to 39 in good health and CMV-seropositive. Sequenced input: PBMCs. The chain has TRBV5-4 and TRBJ2-6, with TRBD2 as a possible D gene (6 bases). CDR3 loop: CASRTGVSGANVLTF. DNA for the CDR3: TGTGCCAGCAGGACGGGAGTATCTGGGGCCAACGTCCTGACTTTC.